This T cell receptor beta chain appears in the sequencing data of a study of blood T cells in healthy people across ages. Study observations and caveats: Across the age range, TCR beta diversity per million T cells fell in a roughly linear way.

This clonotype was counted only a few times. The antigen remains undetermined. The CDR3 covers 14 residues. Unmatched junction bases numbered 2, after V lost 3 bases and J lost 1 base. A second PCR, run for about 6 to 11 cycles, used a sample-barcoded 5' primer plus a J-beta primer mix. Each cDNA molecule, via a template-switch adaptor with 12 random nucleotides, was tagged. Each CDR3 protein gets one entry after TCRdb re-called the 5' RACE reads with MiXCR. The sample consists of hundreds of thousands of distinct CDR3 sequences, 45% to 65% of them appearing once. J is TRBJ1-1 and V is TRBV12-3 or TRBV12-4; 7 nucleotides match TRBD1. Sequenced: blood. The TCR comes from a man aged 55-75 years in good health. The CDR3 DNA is TGTGCCAGCAGTTTCAGGGGGAGGAACACTGAAGCTTTCTTT. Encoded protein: CASSFRGRNTEAFF.